This T cell receptor beta chain was recovered during a study of tumor-infiltrating lymphocytes in primary liver carcinoma (TCRdb year 2017). For the wider study: Of the five patients, three men and two women aged 30 to 69 years, four had hepatocellular carcinoma and one had combined HCC and intrahepatic cholangiocarcinoma. The five patients had tumors of stage T1-T3 N0M0, with maximum diameters ranging from about 4 to 11 cm. Across five regions of each liver tumor, along with adjacent normal tissue and blood, the study brought together TCRbeta repertoire sequencing, expression microarrays and whole-exome sequencing. A total of about 35 specimens from 5 patients went through TCRbeta repertoire sequencing, namely 25 tumor regions, 5 adjacent noncancerous liver tissues and 5 peripheral blood samples. Samples yielded roughly 3.65 to 7.5 million productive TCRbeta reads; read depth did not differ significantly between tissue types. High reproducibility was observed for the technical replicate repertoires, with mean shared-clone rates near 0.89 and correlation coefficients above 0.95.

Study-wide findings and limitations: The top 250 clones made up a significantly larger repertoire fraction in tumors than in blood (p = 0.039). Only the TCR beta chain was sequenced, so true repertoire diversity is likely underestimated because unpaired alpha chains were not captured. Comparison of CD4+ and CD8+ T cell repertoires was precluded by the use of bulk unsorted samples. Repertoire overlap was found to be higher between tumor regions (mean roughly 35%) than between tumor-adjacent (roughly 17%) or tumor-blood (about 15%) pairs, consistent with antigen-driven expansion. With just a few patients in the study, the authors point out that the findings should be validated in a larger study.

Total RNA and DNA were co-extracted without cell sorting from roughly 20-30 mg of bulk tissue using the AllPrep DNA/RNA mini kit. Between November 2015 and March 2016, about 5 patients in China with histopathologically diagnosed primary liver carcinoma had their tumors surgically resected. At the time of sampling, the patients had chronic HBV infection and had not received any treatment. Each fresh piece of tumor and adjacent tissue was cut in two, with one half stored in RNAlater at -80 degrees C and the other half sent for histology. Using a constant-region primer and ProtoScript II reverse transcriptase, TCRbeta-specific cDNA was reverse-transcribed from approximately 0.55 ug total RNA. Three nested multiplex PCR rounds, following a slightly modified ARM-PCR procedure, were used to build the TCRbeta libraries. Each of the first two PCR rounds ran for nine to eleven cycles and used multiplex TRBV1-TRBV30 forward primers together with a Cbeta reverse primer. Sample barcodes and Illumina adapters were added in a final 25-cycle PCR using Deep VentR polymerase. Before sequencing, amplicons between 200 and 500 bp were purified from gel using a QIAquick gel extraction kit. TCRbeta amplicons were sequenced on an Illumina HiSeq 2500 with 250-bp paired-end reads. In the source study's methods: Quality trimming of reads was performed with Trimmomatic v0.33, and paired reads were merged with FLASH v1.2.11 so that full CDR3 sequences could be recovered. MiGEC v1.2.1b assigned V, D and J germline segments to the rearranged TCRbeta sequences. VDJtools v1.0.0 computed clonotype statistics and Shannon-Wiener diversity indices. Except for diversity analysis, only the 250 most abundant clonotypes of each sample were used in subsequent analyses to reduce sampling bias. The public reads were reprocessed in TCRdb via fastp at Q25 and MiXCR, keeping in-frame beta chains. Rows merge per CDR3 protein into single entries with the most common DNA and genes. These V and J calls are TCRdb output, not the study's own analysis. The sample profile shows under 150,000 distinct CDR3 sequences; roughly 70% of them were found once. Together, the top ten hold over 8% of the sample.

From the germline V gene, CDR1 is SGHAT and CDR2 is FQNNGV. The CDR3 spans 16 residues, from the cysteine through the phenylalanine. Only the CDR3 region is kept as DNA, spanning 48 bases read in frame from base 1. With regard to this clonotype: There is no known antigen for this receptor. A read error may account for a junction end that differs from germline.

Sequenced material: tumor-adjacent normal liver tissue. This receptor was identified in a woman aged 60-75 years with primary liver carcinoma and hepatitis B virus infection. The chain employs TRBV11-2 and TRBJ1-1; the D gene lacks a confident call. The sequenced DNA is TGCGCCAGTGGCCCACGGAGGAGCATACCGAACACTGAAGCTCTCTTT. The translation is CASGPRRSIPNTEALF.